This T cell receptor beta chain was identified during a study of technical replicates of blood from several donors. In its sample, this clone was seen a few times. V shed 2 bases, J shed 1 base, and the junction held 7 bases outside the gene matches. The germline gives CDR1 SGDLS, CDR2 YYNGEE. The CDR3 is 17 residues long. The repertoire was sequenced with immunoSEQ multiplex PCR; TCRdb's copy has only in-frame clones and lacks some. The sample consists of roughly 79,000 clones, around 92% of them appearing once. The receptor comes from a human donor in good health. Some clones in this sample may be carry-over from other donors' samples. Sequenced input: T cells isolated from PBMCs. The chain uses TRBV9 and TRBJ2-2; 8 nucleotides align to TRBD2. This CDR3 is CASSVGGSGVNTGELFF. The CDR3 region has the DNA TGTGCCAGCAGCGTGGGGGGTAGCGGGGTGAACACCGGGGAGCTGTTTTTT.